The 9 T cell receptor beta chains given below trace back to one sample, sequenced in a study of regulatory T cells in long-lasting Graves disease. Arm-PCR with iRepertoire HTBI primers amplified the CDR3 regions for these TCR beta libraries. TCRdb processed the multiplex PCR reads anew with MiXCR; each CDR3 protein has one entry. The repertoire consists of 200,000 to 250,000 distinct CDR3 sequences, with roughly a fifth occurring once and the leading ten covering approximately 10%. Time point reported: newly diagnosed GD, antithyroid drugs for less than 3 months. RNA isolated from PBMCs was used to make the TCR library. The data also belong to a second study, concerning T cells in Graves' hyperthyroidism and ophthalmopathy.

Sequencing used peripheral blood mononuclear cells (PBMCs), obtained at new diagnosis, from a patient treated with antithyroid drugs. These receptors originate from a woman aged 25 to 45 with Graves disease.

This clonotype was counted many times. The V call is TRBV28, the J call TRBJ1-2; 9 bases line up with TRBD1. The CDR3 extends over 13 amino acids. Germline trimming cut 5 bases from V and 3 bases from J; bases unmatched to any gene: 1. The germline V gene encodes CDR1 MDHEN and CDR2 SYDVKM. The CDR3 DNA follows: TGTGCCAGCAGTGGGACAGGGTACTATGGCTACACCTTC. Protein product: CASSGTGYYGYTF.

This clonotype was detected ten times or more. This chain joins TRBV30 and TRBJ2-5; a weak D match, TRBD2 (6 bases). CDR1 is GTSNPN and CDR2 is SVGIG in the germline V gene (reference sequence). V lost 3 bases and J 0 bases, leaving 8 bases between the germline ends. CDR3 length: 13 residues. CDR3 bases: TGTGCCTGGAGCCGCGGGAACCAAGAGACCCAGTACTTC. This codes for CAWSRGNQETQYF.

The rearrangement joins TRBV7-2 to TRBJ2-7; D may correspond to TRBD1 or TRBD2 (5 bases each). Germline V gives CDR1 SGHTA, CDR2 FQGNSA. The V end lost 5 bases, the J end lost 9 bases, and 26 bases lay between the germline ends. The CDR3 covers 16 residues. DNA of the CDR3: TGTGCCAGCAGCCCCCGCGCCTTGGGACGGCGACGCGGGCAGTACTTC. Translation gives CASSPRALGRRRGQYF.

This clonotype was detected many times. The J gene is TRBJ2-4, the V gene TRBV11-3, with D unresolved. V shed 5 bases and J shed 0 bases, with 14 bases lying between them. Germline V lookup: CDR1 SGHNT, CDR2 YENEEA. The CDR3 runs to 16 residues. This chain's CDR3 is CASSPNNLLAKNIQYF. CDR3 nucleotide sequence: TGTGCCAGCAGCCCGAACAATCTTCTAGCCAAAAACATTCAGTACTTC.

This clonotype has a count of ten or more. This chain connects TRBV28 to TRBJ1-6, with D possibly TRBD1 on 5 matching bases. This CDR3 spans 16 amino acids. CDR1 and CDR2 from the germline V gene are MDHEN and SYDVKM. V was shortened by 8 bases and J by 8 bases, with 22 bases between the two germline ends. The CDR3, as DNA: TGTGCCAGCGCCCGACCCTCCCAGGGTTCTCATTCACCCCTCCACTTT. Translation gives CASARPSQGSHSPLHF.

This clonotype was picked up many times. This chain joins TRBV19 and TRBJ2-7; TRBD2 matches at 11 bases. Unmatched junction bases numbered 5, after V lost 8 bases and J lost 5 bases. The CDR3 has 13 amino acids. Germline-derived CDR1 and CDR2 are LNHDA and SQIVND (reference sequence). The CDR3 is CASRLAGGNEQYF. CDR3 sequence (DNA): TGTGCCAGTCGCCTAGCGGGAGGCAACGAGCAGTACTTC. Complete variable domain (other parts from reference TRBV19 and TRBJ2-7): DGGITQSPKYLFRKEGQNVTLSCEQNLNHDAMYWYRQDPGQGLRLIYYSQIVNDFQKGDIAEGYSVSREKKESFPLTVTSAQKNPTAFYLCASRLAGGNEQYFGPGTRLTVT.

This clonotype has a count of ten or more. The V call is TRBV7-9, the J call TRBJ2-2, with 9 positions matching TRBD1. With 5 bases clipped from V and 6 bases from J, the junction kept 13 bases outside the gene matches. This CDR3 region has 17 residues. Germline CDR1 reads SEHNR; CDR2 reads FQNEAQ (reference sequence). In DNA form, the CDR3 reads TGTGCCAGCAGCACACGGGGGGACAGGGAGTCGCCCGGGGAGCTGTTTTTT. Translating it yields CASSTRGDRESPGELFF.

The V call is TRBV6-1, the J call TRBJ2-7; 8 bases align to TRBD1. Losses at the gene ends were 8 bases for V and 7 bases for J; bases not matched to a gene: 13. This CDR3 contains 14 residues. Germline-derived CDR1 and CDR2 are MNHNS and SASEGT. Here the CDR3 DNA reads TGTGCCAGCTCCCTTAACAGGGGGGCTTTGGAGCAGTACTTC. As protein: CASSLNRGALEQYF.

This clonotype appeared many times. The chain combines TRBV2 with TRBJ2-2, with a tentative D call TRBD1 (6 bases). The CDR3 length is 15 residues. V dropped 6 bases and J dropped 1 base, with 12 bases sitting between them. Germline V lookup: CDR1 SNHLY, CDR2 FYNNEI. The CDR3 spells CASRRGIGNTGELFF. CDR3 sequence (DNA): TGTGCCAGCAGGAGGGGGATCGGGAACACCGGGGAGCTGTTTTTT.